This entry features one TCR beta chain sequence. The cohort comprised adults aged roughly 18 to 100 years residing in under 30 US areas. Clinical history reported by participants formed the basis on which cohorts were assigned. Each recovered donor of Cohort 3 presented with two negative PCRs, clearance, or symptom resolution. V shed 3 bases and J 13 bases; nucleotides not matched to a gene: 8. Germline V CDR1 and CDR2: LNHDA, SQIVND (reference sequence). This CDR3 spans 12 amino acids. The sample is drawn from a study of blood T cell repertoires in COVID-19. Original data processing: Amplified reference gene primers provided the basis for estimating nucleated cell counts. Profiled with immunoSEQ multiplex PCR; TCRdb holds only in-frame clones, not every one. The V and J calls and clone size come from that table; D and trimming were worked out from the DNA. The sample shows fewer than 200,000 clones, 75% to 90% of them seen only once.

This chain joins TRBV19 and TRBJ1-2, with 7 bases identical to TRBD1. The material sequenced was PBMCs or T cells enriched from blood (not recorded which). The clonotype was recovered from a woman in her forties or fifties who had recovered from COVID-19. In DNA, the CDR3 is TGTGCCAGTAGTATGTTGGAGGGGGCGGCCACCTTC. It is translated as CASSMLEGAATF.